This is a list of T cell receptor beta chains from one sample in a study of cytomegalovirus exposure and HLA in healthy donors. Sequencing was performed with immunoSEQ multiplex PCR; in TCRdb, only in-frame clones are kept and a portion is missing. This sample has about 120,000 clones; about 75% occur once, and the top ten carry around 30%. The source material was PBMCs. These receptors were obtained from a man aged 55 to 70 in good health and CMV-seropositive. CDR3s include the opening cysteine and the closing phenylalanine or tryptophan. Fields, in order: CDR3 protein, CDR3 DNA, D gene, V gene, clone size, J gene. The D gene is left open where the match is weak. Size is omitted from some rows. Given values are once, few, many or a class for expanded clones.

cdr3_aa: CASSPRTGAETQYF; cdr3_nt: TGTGCCAGCAGCCCACGGACAGGGGCAGAGACCCAGTACTTC; d_call: TRBD1; v_call: TRBV9; clone_size: NA; j_call: TRBJ2-5
cdr3_aa: CAWSSGQSSGNTIYF; cdr3_nt: TGTGCCTGGAGTTCGGGACAGAGCTCTGGAAACACCATATATTTT; d_call: TRBD1; v_call: TRBV30; clone_size: few; j_call: TRBJ1-3
cdr3_aa: CAISQDLSKNIQYF; cdr3_nt: TGTGCCATCAGTCAGGACTTGTCCAAAAACATTCAGTACTTC; d_call: NA; v_call: TRBV10-3; clone_size: NA; j_call: TRBJ2-4
cdr3_aa: CASQGTEFMNTEAFF; cdr3_nt: TGTGCCAGCCAAGGGACAGAATTCATGAACACTGAAGCTTTCTTT; d_call: TRBD1; v_call: TRBV19; clone_size: NA; j_call: TRBJ1-1
cdr3_aa: CASRYTGNTEAFF; cdr3_nt: TGTGCCAGCAGATATACAGGGAACACTGAAGCTTTCTTT; d_call: NA; v_call: TRBV2; clone_size: once; j_call: TRBJ1-1
cdr3_aa: CASSMPAGRGKTEAFF; cdr3_nt: TGTGCCAGTAGTATGCCCGCGGGGAGGGGGAAGACTGAAGCTTTCTTT; d_call: NA; v_call: TRBV19; clone_size: NA; j_call: TRBJ1-1
cdr3_aa: CASSRGLAGTEQYF; cdr3_nt: TGCGCCAGCAGCAGGGGACTAGCGGGGACCGAGCAGTACTTC; d_call: TRBD2; v_call: TRBV5-1; clone_size: NA; j_call: TRBJ2-7
cdr3_aa: CASSFGREGTEAFF; cdr3_nt: TGCGCCAGCAGCTTCGGACGGGAAGGTACTGAAGCTTTCTTT; d_call: NA; v_call: TRBV5-1; clone_size: NA; j_call: TRBJ1-1
cdr3_aa: CASSLVGYSTDTQYF; cdr3_nt: TGTGCCAGCAGCTTAGTGGGCTATAGCACAGATACGCAGTATTTT; d_call: NA; v_call: TRBV7-9; clone_size: NA; j_call: TRBJ2-3
cdr3_aa: CASSPDRGYGYTF; cdr3_nt: TGTGCCAGCTCACCCGACAGGGGCTATGGCTACACCTTC; d_call: TRBD1; v_call: TRBV18; clone_size: NA; j_call: TRBJ1-2
cdr3_aa: CASSWNRVNQPQHF; cdr3_nt: TGTGCCAGCAGTTGGAACAGGGTAAATCAGCCCCAGCATTTT; d_call: NA; v_call: TRBV6-1; clone_size: NA; j_call: TRBJ1-5
cdr3_aa: CSSSSGQGEAFF; cdr3_nt: TGTTCCAGCAGCTCCGGACAGGGGGAGGCTTTCTTT; d_call: TRBD1; v_call: TRBV7-9; clone_size: NA; j_call: TRBJ1-1
cdr3_aa: CASSSRAGSYEQYF; cdr3_nt: TGTGCCAGCAGTTCCCGAGCCGGCTCCTACGAGCAGTACTTC; d_call: NA; v_call: TRBV7-2; clone_size: NA; j_call: TRBJ2-7
cdr3_aa: CASSLTSGNNEQFF; cdr3_nt: TGTGCCAGCAGCTTGACTAGCGGGAATAATGAGCAGTTCTTC; d_call: TRBD2; v_call: TRBV5-4; clone_size: NA; j_call: TRBJ2-1
cdr3_aa: CASSSEGANVLTF; cdr3_nt: TGTGCCAGCAGTTCAGAAGGGGCCAACGTCCTGACTTTC; d_call: NA; v_call: TRBV27; clone_size: few; j_call: TRBJ2-6
cdr3_aa: CASSMATSGRAGGELFF; cdr3_nt: TGTGCCAGTAGTATGGCGACTAGCGGGAGGGCCGGCGGGGAGCTGTTTTTT; d_call: TRBD2; v_call: TRBV19; clone_size: NA; j_call: TRBJ2-2
cdr3_aa: CASSKGGARYEKLFF; cdr3_nt: TGTGCCAGCAGCAAAGGCGGGGCCCGTTATGAAAAACTGTTTTTT; d_call: NA; v_call: TRBV21-1; clone_size: few; j_call: TRBJ1-4
cdr3_aa: CASSVGPGEHYEQYF; cdr3_nt: TGTGCCAGCAGCGTAGGGCCGGGAGAACACTACGAGCAGTACTTC; d_call: NA; v_call: TRBV9; clone_size: NA; j_call: TRBJ2-7
cdr3_aa: CASSPTVLNQPQHF; cdr3_nt: TGTGCCAGCAGCCCCACGGTTCTCAATCAGCCCCAGCATTTT; d_call: NA; v_call: TRBV6-1; clone_size: NA; j_call: TRBJ1-5
cdr3_aa: CASSPRDMTSGGTEKQETQYF; cdr3_nt: TGTGCCAGCAGCCCTCGCGACATGACTAGCGGAGGGACCGAAAAACAAGAGACCCAGTACTTC; d_call: TRBD2; v_call: TRBV9; clone_size: NA; j_call: TRBJ2-5
cdr3_aa: CASSRNQGGTPNTEAFF; cdr3_nt: TGTGCCAGCTCACGCAATCAGGGAGGAACCCCAAACACTGAAGCTTTCTTT; d_call: NA; v_call: TRBV18; clone_size: few; j_call: TRBJ1-1
cdr3_aa: CASSIQGSYYGYTF; cdr3_nt: TGTGCCAGTAGTATACAGGGGTCCTACTATGGCTACACCTTC; d_call: NA; v_call: TRBV19; clone_size: NA; j_call: TRBJ1-2
cdr3_aa: CASSLSPGQGYEQYF; cdr3_nt: TGTGCCAGCAGTTTATCCCCGGGACAGGGCTACGAGCAGTACTTC; d_call: TRBD1; v_call: TRBV28; clone_size: NA; j_call: TRBJ2-7
cdr3_aa: CASSARDLGSYNEQFF; cdr3_nt: TGTGCCAGCAGCGCCCGCGACTTAGGAAGCTACAATGAGCAGTTCTTC; d_call: NA; v_call: TRBV11-3; clone_size: NA; j_call: TRBJ2-1
cdr3_aa: CASSLGSSAEAFF; cdr3_nt: TGTGCCAGCAGTTTAGGGAGTTCCGCTGAAGCTTTCTTT; d_call: NA; v_call: TRBV9; clone_size: NA; j_call: TRBJ1-1
cdr3_aa: CANSRGLSGNTGELFF; cdr3_nt: TGTGCCAACAGTCGGGGTCTAAGCGGGAACACCGGGGAGCTGTTTTTT; d_call: NA; v_call: TRBV6-6; clone_size: NA; j_call: TRBJ2-2
cdr3_aa: CASSASGGETQYF; cdr3_nt: TGTGCCAGCAGCGCTAGCGGGGGAGAGACCCAGTACTTC; d_call: TRBD2; v_call: TRBV5-4; clone_size: once; j_call: TRBJ2-5
cdr3_aa: CASTRDRKDNEQFF; cdr3_nt: TGTGCCAGCACCCGGGACAGGAAAGACAATGAGCAGTTCTTC; d_call: TRBD1; v_call: TRBV6-1; clone_size: NA; j_call: TRBJ2-1
cdr3_aa: CASSDPAGRSPF; cdr3_nt: TGTGCCAGCAGCGATCCTGCAGGGAGGTCGCCATTC; d_call: NA; v_call: TRBV6-1; clone_size: NA; j_call: TRBJ2-7
cdr3_aa: CASSVGTRQETQYF; cdr3_nt: TGTGCCAGCAGCGTAGGGACACGTCAAGAGACCCAGTACTTC; d_call: NA; v_call: TRBV9; clone_size: NA; j_call: TRBJ2-5
cdr3_aa: CAWGGSRGYGYTF; cdr3_nt: TGTGCCTGGGGTGGTAGCCGGGGCTATGGCTACACCTTC; d_call: NA; v_call: TRBV30; clone_size: few; j_call: TRBJ1-2
cdr3_aa: CASSLFARTDTQYF; cdr3_nt: TGTGCCAGCAGCTTATTTGCACGGACAGATACGCAGTATTTT; d_call: NA; v_call: TRBV7-2; clone_size: NA; j_call: TRBJ2-3
cdr3_aa: CASSLVTDTQYF; cdr3_nt: TGTGCCAGCTCCTTAGTGACAGATACGCAGTATTTT; d_call: NA; v_call: TRBV28; clone_size: NA; j_call: TRBJ2-3
cdr3_aa: CAISESGQGAGLGKLFF; cdr3_nt: TGTGCCATCAGTGAGTCCGGACAGGGGGCCGGGCTGGGAAAACTGTTTTTT; d_call: TRBD1; v_call: TRBV10-3; clone_size: NA; j_call: TRBJ1-4
cdr3_aa: CASSLGQLYGYTF; cdr3_nt: TGCGCCAGCAGCTTGGGACAGCTCTATGGCTACACCTTC; d_call: NA; v_call: TRBV5-1; clone_size: NA; j_call: TRBJ1-2
cdr3_aa: CASSPDPPPGDTNTGELFF; cdr3_nt: TGTGCCAGCAGCCCGGACCCCCCCCCAGGGGATACAAACACCGGGGAGCTGTTTTTT; d_call: NA; v_call: TRBV7-9; clone_size: NA; j_call: TRBJ2-2
cdr3_aa: CASSIGMTEAFF; cdr3_nt: TGTGCCAGTAGTATCGGGATGACTGAAGCTTTCTTT; d_call: NA; v_call: TRBV19; clone_size: NA; j_call: TRBJ1-1
cdr3_aa: CASSPQGQGHGEQFF; cdr3_nt: TGTGCCAGCTCACCACAGGGACAGGGGCATGGTGAGCAGTTCTTC; d_call: TRBD1; v_call: TRBV18; clone_size: NA; j_call: TRBJ2-1
cdr3_aa: CASGQGADQPQHF; cdr3_nt: TGTGCCAGCGGGCAGGGGGCTGATCAGCCCCAGCATTTT; d_call: TRBD1; v_call: TRBV7-2; clone_size: few; j_call: TRBJ1-5